The 23 T cell receptor beta chains reported below all come from one sample, sequenced in a study of shared clonotypes between healthy human individuals. Only CD45RO-negative cells positively selected for CCR7 counted as naive CD8 cells, so terminally differentiated effector memory CD45RA+ cells were excluded. Generated by immunoSEQ multiplex PCR, the TCRdb table keeps only in-frame clones and is missing some. The sample has roughly 890,000 clones, more than 85% seen once. The sequenced material came from naive CD8+ T cells sorted from blood. The receptors were gathered from a man aged 30 to 39 in good health.

This chain joins TRBV7-2 and TRBJ2-3, with 9 bases identical to TRBD1. CDR3 size: 17 residues. Germline-derived CDR1 and CDR2 are SGHTA and FQGNSA. The J segment lost 3 bases and the V segment lost 3 bases, leaving 10 bases of the junction unmatched. This CDR3 is CASSFPDRGILTDTQYF. The CDR3 DNA reads TGTGCCAGCAGCTTCCCGGACAGGGGCATCTTAACAGATACGCAGTATTTT.

The CDR3 reads CASKRTGYGYTF. The DNA of the CDR3 is TGTGCCAGCAAAAGGACGGGGTATGGCTACACCTTC. This chain uses TRBV7-9 with TRBJ1-2; no firm D call. This CDR3 comprises 12 residues. V gave up 7 bases and J gave up 5 bases, with 11 bases separating them. CDR1 and CDR2 (germline): SEHNR, FQNEAQ (reference sequence).

CDR3 region: CASSLSLGEYADEQFF. CDR3 nucleotides: TGTGCCAGCAGCCTTAGCTTAGGGGAATATGCGGATGAGCAGTTCTTC. V is TRBV11-3 and J is TRBJ2-1, with D maybe TRBD1 (5 bases). V was pared by 5 bases and J by 8 bases, with 22 bases between. Looked up from germline, CDR1 is SGHNT and CDR2 is YENEEA. The CDR3 has 16 amino acids.

For this clone: At the DNA level, this CDR3 is encoded by other sequences in the same sample as well. This chain uses TRBV27 with TRBJ1-1; the D is unclear. V gave up 3 bases and J gave up 0 bases, with 5 bases separating them. The V gene's germline CDR1 is MNHEY and CDR2 SMNVEV (reference sequence). There are 13 residues in the CDR3. The CDR3: CASSFLMNTEAFF. As DNA, the CDR3 is TGTGCCAGCAGTTTCCTGATGAACACTGAAGCTTTCTTT.

Concerning this clone: One end of the junction is discordant with germline, which a read error may explain. The chain recombines TRBV29-1 with TRBJ1-2; 10 bases are a match to TRBD1. The germline V gene encodes CDR1 SQVTM and CDR2 ANQGSEA. This CDR3 has 12 residues. The CDR3 DNA reads TGCAGCGTCGACAGGGGGCAAGATTTTTGCGCCTTC. Protein: CSVDRGQDFCAF.

This clone was counted once. Within the sample, other DNA sequences also encode this same CDR3. The chain is built from TRBV27 and TRBJ2-7; 9 bases match TRBD2. With 5 bases clipped from V and 0 bases from J, the junction kept 2 bases outside the gene matches. CDR1 is MNHEY, CDR2 SMNVEV, per germline (reference sequence). This CDR3 is 14 amino acids long. Here the CDR3 DNA reads TGTGCCAGCAGTAGCGGGAGGAGCTCCTACGAGCAGTACTTC. It yields the protein CASSSGRSSYEQYF.

V usage is TRBV27 and J usage is TRBJ2-7; D unclear. The CDR3 runs 13 residues. Trimming took 2 bases from V and 2 from J, leaving 7 bases between them. Germline lookup yields CDR1 MNHEY and CDR2 SMNVEV (reference sequence). CDR3 residues: CASSLAVTYEQYF. DNA of the CDR3: TGTGCCAGCAGTTTAGCGGTTACCTACGAGCAGTACTTC.

The chain employs TRBV5-1 and TRBJ2-1; D is perhaps TRBD2 (6 bases). V shed 5 bases and J shed 7 bases, with 16 bases lying between them. This CDR3 has 14 residues. Per germline, CDR1 SGHRS and CDR2 YFSETQ. CDR3 in amino acids: CASRAPGDWNEQFF. The CDR3 coding sequence is TGCGCCAGCAGGGCCCCGGGAGACTGGAATGAGCAGTTCTTC.

This chain links TRBV11-3 with TRBJ2-1; D is unresolved. The CDR3 consists of 15 residues. Between the trimmed V and J ends, which lost 0 bases and 7 bases, there was a span of 13 bases. From germline, CDR1 is SGHNT and CDR2 YENEEA. The CDR3 region is CASSLDATPLNEQFF. The CDR3 region has the DNA TGTGCCAGCAGCTTAGACGCAACCCCACTGAATGAGCAGTTCTTC.

The chain combines TRBV10-3 with TRBJ1-4; no firm D call. Trimming stripped 6 bases from V and 2 bases from J, with 10 bases between. The CDR3 contains 14 residues. In germline, CDR1 is ENHRY, CDR2 SYGVKD. The CDR3, as DNA: TGTGCCATCAGCGAAGGGAGGACTAATGAAAAACTGTTTTTT. As protein: CAISEGRTNEKLFF.

This clone has just one count. V is TRBV5-1 and J is TRBJ2-7, with D possibly being TRBD1 (5 bases). Germline lookup yields CDR1 SGHRS and CDR2 YFSETQ. The CDR3 is made up of 13 amino acids. The ends were cut back, 2 bases at V and 3 bases at J, with 9 bases in the middle. The CDR3 sequence is CASSFWGGYEQYF. The CDR3, as DNA: TGCGCCAGCAGCTTCTGGGGCGGCTACGAGCAGTACTTC.

The chain has TRBV29-1 and TRBJ2-5; D may be TRBD2 (6 bases). Germline assignment: CDR1 SQVTM and CDR2 ANQGSEA. This CDR3 contains 13 residues. V shed 6 bases and J shed 1 base, with 12 bases lying between them. CDR3 nucleotide sequence: TGCAGCGTCCAGGGCGGGGCCCAAGAGACCCAGTACTTC. Protein sequence: CSVQGGAQETQYF. The full variable domain, with the rest looked up from reference TRBV29-1 and TRBJ2-5, is SAVISQKPSRDICQRGTSLTIQCQVDSQVTMMFWYRQQPGQSLTLIATANQGSEATYESGFVIDKFPISRPNLTFSTLTVSNMSPEDSSIYLCSVQGGAQETQYFGPGTRLLVL.

This clone was observed a single time. The chain has TRBV29-1 and TRBJ2-7, with D possibly matching TRBD1 (6 bases). Trimming took 4 bases from V and 2 from J, leaving 15 bases between them. The CDR3 is made up of 14 amino acids. Germline V gene sequence: CDR1 SQVTM, CDR2 ANQGSEA. This CDR3 reads CSVVSAGQPYEQYF. The CDR3, as DNA: TGCAGCGTTGTGTCGGCAGGACAGCCCTACGAGCAGTACTTC.

V usage is TRBV9 and J usage is TRBJ2-3, with TRBD2 as a possible D gene (5 bases). Deletions cut 4 bases from V and 1 base from J, with 16 bases between. Per germline, CDR1 SGDLS and CDR2 YYNGEE. This CDR3 spans 16 amino acids. The CDR3 here is CASSLDGGLGTDTQYF. Here the CDR3 DNA reads TGTGCCAGCAGCTTAGACGGCGGGTTGGGCACAGATACGCAGTATTTT. The whole variable domain, filled in from reference TRBV9 and TRBJ2-3, reads DSGVTQTPKHLITATGQRVTLRCSPRSGDLSVYWYQQSLDQGLQFLIQYYNGEERAKGNILERFSAQQFPDLHSELNLSSLELGDSALYFCASSLDGGLGTDTQYFGPGTRLTVL.

V gene TRBV28 combines with J gene TRBJ1-1; TRBD1 might be the D (5 bases). The CDR3 has 15 residues. Deletions cut 4 bases from V and 1 base from J, with 13 bases between. Germline V gene sequence: CDR1 MDHEN, CDR2 SYDVKM. The CDR3 DNA follows: TGTGCCAGCAGTTCCCTGGGCAGGGAGAACACTGAAGCTTTCTTT. It codes for CASSSLGRENTEAFF.

This chain joins TRBV11-3 and TRBJ2-2; D unclear. CDR1 and CDR2 (germline): SGHNT, YENEEA. V lost 4 bases to trimming and J lost 3 bases, with 21 bases between them. This CDR3 contains 18 residues. The CDR3: CASSSSDLELSYTGELFF. CDR3 bases: TGTGCCAGCAGCTCCTCGGACCTGGAGCTCAGCTACACCGGGGAGCTGTTTTTT.

J is TRBJ2-7 and V is TRBV11-1; 9 bases line up with TRBD2. Per the germline V gene, CDR1 is SGHAT and CDR2 is FQDESV (reference sequence). This CDR3 has 16 amino acids. V shed 4 bases and J 2 bases; nucleotides not matched to a gene: 9. The DNA for the CDR3 is TGTGCCAGCAGCTCCTTCCAGCGGGAGGCCACCTACGAGCAGTACTTC. Translating it yields CASSSFQREATYEQYF.

The chain links TRBV7-8 to TRBJ2-5; no definite D call. This CDR3 spans 12 amino acids. Germline V gives CDR1 SGHVS, CDR2 FQNEAQ. The germline V and J ends were trimmed by 3 bases and 4 bases, with 6 bases remaining between them. Written as DNA, the CDR3 is TGTGCCAGCAGCTTTCGTATAGAGACCCAGTACTTC. It translates to CASSFRIETQYF.

The genes are TRBV29-1 and TRBJ2-1; TRBD2 matches at 7 bases. CDR3 length: 16 residues. CDR1 is SQVTM, CDR2 ANQGSEA, per germline. The ends lost 3 bases at V and 9 bases at J; junction bases unmatched: 17. The CDR3 DNA reads TGCAGCGTTGACGGGTTTTCCTGGGGGGGAGGAAGTGAGCAGTTCTTC. This translates into CSVDGFSWGGGSEQFF.

The chain uses TRBV27 and TRBJ2-2, with 13 bases that match TRBD2. This CDR3 comprises 14 residues. The germline V gene encodes CDR1 MNHEY and CDR2 SMNVEV (reference sequence). V trimming: 6 bases; J trimming: 6 bases; junction bases outside the gene matches: 1. In nucleotides, the CDR3 is TGTGCCAGCAGACTAGCGGGAGGGGCCGGGGAGCTGTTTTTT. Translating it yields CASRLAGGAGELFF.

The chain combines TRBV6-6 with TRBJ1-1; the D gene is possibly TRBD1 (5 bases). V lost 5 bases to trimming and J lost 3 bases, with 10 bases between them. This CDR3 is 13 amino acids long. Germline-derived CDR1 and CDR2 are MNHNY and SVGAGI (reference sequence). DNA for the CDR3: TGTGCCAGCAGTGTCCGGGGGGACACTGAAGCTTTCTTT. Amino acids: CASSVRGDTEAFF.

Of note for this clone: The sample has other DNA sequences that encode this CDR3 too. The chain combines TRBV27 with TRBJ2-1; TRBD2 matches 13 bases. The V gene end was trimmed by 3 bases and the J gene end by 7 bases; junction bases not matched to a gene: 0. The germline V gene has CDR1 MNHEY and CDR2 SMNVEV (reference sequence). The CDR3 runs 14 residues. The CDR3 coding sequence is TGTGCCAGCAGTTTGGGACTAGCGGGAAATGAGCAGTTCTTC. It specifies CASSLGLAGNEQFF.

As DNA, the CDR3 is TGTGCCAGCAGCCCCGAAGTTTACACCGGGGAGCTGTTTTTT. The encoded protein is CASSPEVYTGELFF. The chain is built from TRBV9 and TRBJ2-2; D remains ambiguous. V shed 4 bases and J shed 3 bases, with 10 bases lying between them. The CDR3 has 14 residues. Looked up from germline, CDR1 is SGDLS and CDR2 is YYNGEE.